This is a list of T cell receptor beta chains from one sample in a study of immune cell composition in non-small cell lung cancer. Repertoires were generated with immunoSEQ multiplex PCR, while TCRdb's copy carries only in-frame clones and drops some. The sample contains approximately 15,000 clones, over 70% of which appear only once. Sequences were obtained from lung tumor tissue. All receptors derive from a human donor with non-small cell lung cancer. CDR3s include the opening cysteine and the closing phenylalanine or tryptophan. The order of the fields is J gene, clone size, V gene, D gene, CDR3 DNA, CDR3 protein. A D gene is named only where the DNA matches it firmly. Where a row states a size, it is once, few, many or the class of an expanded clone; other rows omit it.

j_call: TRBJ1-1
clone_size: .
v_call: TRBV6-5
d_call: .
cdr3_nt: TGTGCCAGCAGCTTGGCGGGACTCCAGAACACTGAAGCTTTCTTT
cdr3_aa: CASSLAGLQNTEAFF

j_call: TRBJ2-3
clone_size: .
v_call: TRBV5-6
d_call: TRBD1
cdr3_nt: TGTGCCAGCAGCTTGGGGTCGACAGGGTTGGGGCGCACAGATACGCAGTATTTT
cdr3_aa: CASSLGSTGLGRTDTQYF

j_call: TRBJ2-3
clone_size: .
v_call: TRBV7-9
d_call: TRBD2
cdr3_nt: TGTGCCAGCAGCCGTAGCGGGGGAGCAGATACGCAGTATTTT
cdr3_aa: CASSRSGGADTQYF

j_call: TRBJ2-1
clone_size: .
v_call: TRBV4-1
d_call: .
cdr3_nt: TGCGCCAGCATCCCCCAACTCCAAGGGTCCTACAATGAGCAGTTCTTC
cdr3_aa: CASIPQLQGSYNEQFF

j_call: TRBJ2-3
clone_size: .
v_call: TRBV27
d_call: TRBD2
cdr3_nt: TGTGCCAGCAGTTCTCTGACTAGCGGGACCATCGAGGGGACAGATACGCAGTATTTT
cdr3_aa: CASSSLTSGTIEGTDTQYF

j_call: TRBJ1-5
clone_size: few
v_call: TRBV30
d_call: .
cdr3_nt: TGTGCCTGGACCCCTGGACAGAGCTCGGGTCAGCCCCAGCATTTT
cdr3_aa: CAWTPGQSSGQPQHF

j_call: TRBJ2-1
clone_size: .
v_call: TRBV14
d_call: TRBD1
cdr3_nt: TGTGCCAGCAGCCAATTTGGAAGGGGGCAGTTTAATGAGCAGTTCTTC
cdr3_aa: CASSQFGRGQFNEQFF

j_call: TRBJ2-1
clone_size: .
v_call: TRBV18
d_call: TRBD2
cdr3_nt: TGTGCCAGCTCACCCGGGGGGACTAGCGGGAAACATGAGCAGTTCTTC
cdr3_aa: CASSPGGTSGKHEQFF

j_call: TRBJ2-7
clone_size: .
v_call: TRBV6-5
d_call: .
cdr3_nt: TGTGCCATCAGTGACGTAGTGGGCACCTACGAGCAGTACTTC
cdr3_aa: CAISDVVGTYEQYF

j_call: TRBJ1-5
clone_size: once
v_call: TRBV28
d_call: TRBD1
cdr3_nt: TGTGCCAGCAGTAGGATCCAGGGGGGGGGTCAGCCCCAGCATTTT
cdr3_aa: CASSRIQGGGQPQHF

j_call: TRBJ2-6
clone_size: .
v_call: TRBV28
d_call: .
cdr3_nt: TGTGCCAGCAGTCCCCGAGGTTACTCTGGGGCCAACGTCCTGACTTTC
cdr3_aa: CASSPRGYSGANVLTF

j_call: TRBJ2-7
clone_size: .
v_call: TRBV7-8
d_call: .
cdr3_nt: TGTGCCAGCAGCTTAGCAGCTGCATGGACCTACGAGCAGTACTTC
cdr3_aa: CASSLAAAWTYEQYF

j_call: TRBJ2-1
clone_size: .
v_call: TRBV7-9
d_call: .
cdr3_nt: TGTGCCAGCTCGGTGGCGAGCTCCTACAATGAGCAGTTCTTC
cdr3_aa: CASSVASSYNEQFF

j_call: TRBJ2-7
clone_size: .
v_call: TRBV7-8
d_call: .
cdr3_nt: TGTGCCAGCAGCTTAGGAGTAGCGGCGACCTACGAGCAGTACTTC
cdr3_aa: CASSLGVAATYEQYF

j_call: TRBJ2-1
clone_size: .
v_call: TRBV18
d_call: TRBD2
cdr3_nt: TGTGCCAGCTCATCGGGACTAGCGGGACAGGATGAGCAGTTCTTC
cdr3_aa: CASSSGLAGQDEQFF

j_call: TRBJ2-3
clone_size: .
v_call: TRBV27
d_call: TRBD2
cdr3_nt: TGTGCCAGCAGTTGGGGGGGGGCAGATACGCAGTATTTT
cdr3_aa: CASSWGGADTQYF

j_call: TRBJ2-4
clone_size: .
v_call: TRBV2
d_call: TRBD2
cdr3_nt: TGTGCCAGCAATGTAGCGGGAGGCAGAAACATTCAGTACTTC
cdr3_aa: CASNVAGGRNIQYF

j_call: TRBJ2-3
clone_size: .
v_call: TRBV6-4
d_call: TRBD2
cdr3_nt: TGTGCCAGCAGTGACTCGACTAGCGGGAGCACAGATACGCAGTATTTT
cdr3_aa: CASSDSTSGSTDTQYF